The entry below describes one T cell receptor (beta chain). Its antigen is as yet unknown. This sample is part of a study of follicular helper T cells after annual influenza vaccination. Trimming stripped 6 bases from V and 3 bases from J, with 11 bases between. This CDR3 has 13 residues. The germline V gene encodes CDR1 MNHEY and CDR2 SVGAGI. As for time point: 2014-2015 season, pre-vaccination. General study findings and limits: ICOS+CD38+ cTfh clonality change tracked circulating plasmablast frequency change.

The repertoire was sequenced with immunoSEQ multiplex PCR; TCRdb's copy has only in-frame clones and lacks some. The sample lists 27,000 or so clones, about 82% occurring once. J is TRBJ1-2 and V is TRBV6-5, with a tentative D call TRBD1 (6 bases). The source of this sequence is an adult who received the influenza vaccine. The starting material was CXCR5+ CD38- circulating T follicular helper cells from blood, obtained on the day of influenza vaccination. The subset denotes: circulating Tfh, non-naive CD4+CXCR5+PD-1+ (ICOS+CD38+ or ICOS-CD38-). The CDR3 spells CASRPDSYYGYTF. The DNA for the CDR3 is TGTGCCAGCAGGCCGGACAGTTACTATGGCTACACCTTC.